Reported below is one T cell receptor beta chain. What antigen it recognizes has not been identified. The sample holds no much larger clone one base away, and base qualities are not on file. These data originate in a study of T cells in Graves' hyperthyroidism and ophthalmopathy (dated by TCRdb to between 2018 and 2021). For the study in its entirety: Peripheral blood samples were taken at initial diagnosis, before any treatment was given. The 100 or so discovery patients were randomly divided into training and test sets at a 7:3 ratio. In addition, the study compared T-cell repertoires in thyroid tissue and in blood from about six Graves' hyperthyroidism patients. An independent validation cohort of under 20 hyperthyroidism patients and approximately 16 patients who later progressed to ophthalmopathy tested prospective prediction of ophthalmopathy. TCR Vbeta CDR3 sequencing of some 140 peripheral blood samples (about 45 ophthalmopathy, over 70 hyperthyroidism and approximately 17 progressor patients) is reported in the paper. To identify TCR V-J signatures that set the groups apart, the researchers used a discovery cohort of about a hundred patients, made up of some 41 with Graves' ophthalmopathy and 55 to 65 with stable Graves' hyperthyroidism. Once sampling was done, hyperthyroidism patients were given methimazole at a starting dose of 30 mg daily, whereas ophthalmopathy patients were given high-dose intravenous methylprednisolone.

TCR beta CDR3 regions were amplified from RNA transcripts. The first round of RT-PCR for the TCR CDR3 was performed with the HTBI primer set and the Qiagen OneStep RT-PCR kit. Libraries were constructed in a second round of multiplex PCR, after which size selection and purification were carried out. Sequencing of the libraries was done on an Illumina HiSeq2000 using paired-end 100 bp reads. In the original analysis: SOAPnuke was used to process the raw data, throwing out any read that contained adapters or uncalled bases, had a mean Phred below 15, or lacked an exact constant-primer or identifier match. COPE v1.2.5 was used to merge the high-quality paired reads, and each unique nucleotide sequence was defined as a clonotype. Clonotypes were aligned to IMGT TRBV, TRBD and TRBJ reference segments using MiTCR v1.1. Only V-J combinations with frequency above 0.0001, covering about 99% of repertoires, were analysed. The TCS score was defined as the ratio of F50 (clonal expansion) to E x V (chaos), calculated using BLOSUM62-based TCRdist between CDR3 peptides within each V-J. Welch's t-statistics and random forest reduced just over 500 V-J features to 10 to 15, which were used in a naive Bayes classifier (R e1071). The public reads were reanalyzed by TCRdb: fastp trimming at Q25, MiXCR alignment, in-frame beta chains only. For every CDR3 protein sequence, its rows merge into one entry that carries the most common genes and DNA. TCRdb's processing, not the authors', yielded these V and J calls. Present in this sample are 400,000 to 600,000 distinct CDR3 sequences, less than 25% of which were seen just once. Around 27% of the sample goes to the ten largest clones.

Summary of the overall study and its limitations: Most expanded thyroid clonotypes (frequency above 0.001) were also found in blood, which suggests that blood repertoires may mirror thyroid immune responses. Sample size was not statistically predetermined, and investigators were not blinded to group allocation. In cross-validation, a model built on a 13 V-J signature told ophthalmopathy apart from stable hyperthyroidism with 87.88% sensitivity and 81% to 82% specificity, and in testing the same model reached 80%/75%. During validation, the model predicted progression to ophthalmopathy a median of around six months ahead of onset, with around 65% sensitivity and around 72% specificity.

CDR1 and CDR2 are drawn from the germline V gene: MNHNS, SASEGT. Deletion took 3 bases off V and 4 bases off J, with a span of 10 bases between the germline ends. Including the terminal cysteine and phenylalanine, the CDR3 comprises 13 residues. Only the CDR3 part of the read is kept: 39 bases, read in frame from the first base. Stable Graves' hyperthyroidism was defined as no progression to ophthalmopathy during 18 months of follow-up. Hyperthyroidism patients were newly diagnosed, had a disease duration of under 2 months, and were aged 18 to 65 years. The study excluded patients with uncontrolled infections, other autoimmune diseases, pregnancy or lactation. Diagnoses were based on clinical symptoms, serum thyroxine and TRAb, thyroid ultrasound and orbital computed tomography. PBMCs were isolated from more than 9 ml of fresh peripheral blood by Ficoll-Paque density gradient centrifugation. Total RNA was extracted with Trizol reagent, and quality was checked on an Agilent 2100 Bioanalyzer.

The sequence derives from a man between 18 and 35 years old with Graves' hyperthyroidism. Sequenced material: blood. This sequence uses TRBV6-1 and TRBJ2-7; no D gene can be assigned with confidence. The sequenced DNA is TGTGCCAGCAGTGATTTCTCGGCTTACGAGCAGTACTTC. This codes for CASSDFSAYEQYF.